This T cell receptor (beta chain) originates from a study of cytomegalovirus exposure and HLA in healthy donors. This CDR3 has 15 residues. CDR1 is KGHSY and CDR2 is FQNENV in the germline V gene. The V end lost 2 bases, the J end lost 0 bases, and 7 bases lay between the germline ends. This PCR relied on a set of 60 Vbeta primers and 13 Jbeta primers. Some clones are missing from TCRdb's copy, which holds only in-frame ones; the method was immunoSEQ multiplex PCR. The profile shows some 170,000 clones, around 81% of them singletons. The receptor's source is a woman aged 25 to 39 in good health and CMV-seronegative. Material for sequencing was PBMCs. The chain carries TRBV16 and TRBJ1-4; D not certain. The CDR3 DNA follows: TGTGCCAGCAGCCAACAACAGACAACTAATGAAAAACTGTTTTTT. Translation gives CASSQQQTTNEKLFF.